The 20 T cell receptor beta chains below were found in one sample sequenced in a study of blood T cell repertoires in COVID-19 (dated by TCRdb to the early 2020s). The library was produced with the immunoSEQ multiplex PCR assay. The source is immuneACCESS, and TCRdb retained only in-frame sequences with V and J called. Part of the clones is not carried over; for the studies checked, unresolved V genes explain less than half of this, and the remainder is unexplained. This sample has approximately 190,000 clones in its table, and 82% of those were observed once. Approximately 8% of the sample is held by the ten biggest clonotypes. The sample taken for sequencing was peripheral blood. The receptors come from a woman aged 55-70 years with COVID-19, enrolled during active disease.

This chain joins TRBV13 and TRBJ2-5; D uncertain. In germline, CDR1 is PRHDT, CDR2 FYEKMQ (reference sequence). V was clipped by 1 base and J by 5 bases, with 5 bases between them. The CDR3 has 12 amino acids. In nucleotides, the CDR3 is TGTGCCAGCAGCTTAGATGGCGAGACCCAGTACTTC. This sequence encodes CASSLDGETQYF.

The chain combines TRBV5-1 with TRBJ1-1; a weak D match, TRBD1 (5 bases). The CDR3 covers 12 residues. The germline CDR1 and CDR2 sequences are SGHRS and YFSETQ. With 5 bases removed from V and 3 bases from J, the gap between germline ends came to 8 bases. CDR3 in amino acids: CASRSGDTEAFF. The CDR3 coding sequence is TGCGCCAGCAGGTCGGGGGACACTGAAGCTTTCTTT.

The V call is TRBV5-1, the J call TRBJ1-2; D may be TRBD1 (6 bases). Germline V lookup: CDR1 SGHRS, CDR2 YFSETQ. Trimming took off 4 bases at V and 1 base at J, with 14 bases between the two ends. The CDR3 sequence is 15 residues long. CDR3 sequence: CASSPGPGDNYGYTF. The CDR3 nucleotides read TGCGCCAGCAGCCCTGGACCAGGGGATAACTATGGCTACACCTTC.

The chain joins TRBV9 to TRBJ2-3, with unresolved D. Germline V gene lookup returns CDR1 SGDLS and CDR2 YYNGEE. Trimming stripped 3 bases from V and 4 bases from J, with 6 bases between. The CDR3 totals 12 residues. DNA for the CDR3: TGTGCCAGCAGCGGACACCCAGATACGCAGTATTTT. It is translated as CASSGHPDTQYF.

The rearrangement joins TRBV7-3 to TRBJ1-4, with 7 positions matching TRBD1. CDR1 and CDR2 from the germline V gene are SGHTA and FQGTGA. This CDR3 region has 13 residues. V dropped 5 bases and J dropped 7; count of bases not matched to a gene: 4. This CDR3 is CASSQGVGEKLFF. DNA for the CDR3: TGTGCCAGCAGCCAGGGGGTGGGTGAAAAACTGTTTTTT.

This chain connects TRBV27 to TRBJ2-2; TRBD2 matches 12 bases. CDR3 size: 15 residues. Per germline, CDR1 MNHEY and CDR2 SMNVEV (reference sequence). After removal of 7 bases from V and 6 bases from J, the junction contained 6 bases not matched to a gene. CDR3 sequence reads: CASNRLAGEAGELFF. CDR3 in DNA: TGTGCCAGCAACCGACTAGCGGGAGAGGCCGGGGAGCTGTTTTTT.

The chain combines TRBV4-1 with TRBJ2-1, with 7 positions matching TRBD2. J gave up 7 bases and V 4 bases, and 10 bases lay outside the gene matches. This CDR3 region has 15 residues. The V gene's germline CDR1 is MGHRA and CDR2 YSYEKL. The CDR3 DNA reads TGCGCCAGCAGCCTAAATTTCCGGGGAGGGAATGAGCAGTTCTTC. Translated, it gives CASSLNFRGGNEQFF.

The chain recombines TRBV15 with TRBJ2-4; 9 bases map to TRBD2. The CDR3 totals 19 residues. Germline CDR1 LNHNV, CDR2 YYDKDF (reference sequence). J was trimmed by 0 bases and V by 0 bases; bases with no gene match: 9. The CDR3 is CATSRDGSGGGLAKNIQYF. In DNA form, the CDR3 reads TGTGCCACCAGCAGAGATGGTAGCGGGGGAGGGTTAGCCAAAAACATTCAGTACTTC.

CDR3 nucleotides: TGTGCCAGCAGCCCAACGGGGGGGCTGGGGGAAAAACTGTTTTTT. Protein: CASSPTGGLGEKLFF. The chain joins TRBV7-8 to TRBJ1-4, with D tentatively TRBD1 (6 bases). V was shortened by 5 bases and J by 8 bases, with 18 bases between the two germline ends. Germline V gene sequence: CDR1 SGHVS, CDR2 FQNEAQ. The CDR3 length is 15 residues. Drawing the rest from reference TRBV7-8 and TRBJ1-4, the complete variable domain is GAGVSQSPRYKVAKRGQDVALRCDPISGHVSLFWYQQALGQGPEFLTYFQNEAQLDKSGLPSDRFFAERPEGSVSTLKIQRTQQEDSAVYLCASSPTGGLGEKLFFGSGTQLSVL.

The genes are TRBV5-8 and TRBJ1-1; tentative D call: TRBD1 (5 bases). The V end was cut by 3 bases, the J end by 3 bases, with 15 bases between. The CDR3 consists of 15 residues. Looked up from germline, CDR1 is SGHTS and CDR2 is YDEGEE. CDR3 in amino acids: CASSYPWGRDTEAFF. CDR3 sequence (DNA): TGTGCCAGCAGCTACCCCTGGGGGAGGGACACTGAAGCTTTCTTT.

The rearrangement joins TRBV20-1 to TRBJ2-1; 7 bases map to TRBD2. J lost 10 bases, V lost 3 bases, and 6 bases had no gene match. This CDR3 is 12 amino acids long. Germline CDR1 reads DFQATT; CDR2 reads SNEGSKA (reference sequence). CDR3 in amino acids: CSASPSGREQFF. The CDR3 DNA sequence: TGCAGTGCTAGTCCTAGCGGTCGAGAGCAGTTCTTC.

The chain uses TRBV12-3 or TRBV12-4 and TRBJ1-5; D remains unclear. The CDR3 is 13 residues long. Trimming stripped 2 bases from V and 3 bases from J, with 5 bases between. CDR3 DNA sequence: TGTGCCAGCAGTTTAAGCCCCAATCAGCCCCAGCATTTT. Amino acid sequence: CASSLSPNQPQHF.

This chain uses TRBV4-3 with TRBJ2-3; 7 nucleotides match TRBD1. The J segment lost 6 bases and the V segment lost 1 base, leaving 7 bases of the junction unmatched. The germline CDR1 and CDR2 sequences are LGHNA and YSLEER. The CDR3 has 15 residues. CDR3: CASSQGTGILDTQYF. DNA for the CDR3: TGCGCCAGCAGCCAAGGGACAGGTATTCTGGATACGCAGTATTTT.

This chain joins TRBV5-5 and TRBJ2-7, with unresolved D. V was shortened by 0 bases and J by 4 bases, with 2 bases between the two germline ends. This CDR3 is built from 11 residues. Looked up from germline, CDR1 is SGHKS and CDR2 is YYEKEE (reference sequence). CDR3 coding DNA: TGTGCCAGCAGCTTGGCGTACGAGCAGTACTTC. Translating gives CASSLAYEQYF. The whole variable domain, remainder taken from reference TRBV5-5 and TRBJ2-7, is DAGVTQSPTHLIKTRGQQVTLRCSPISGHKSVSWYQQVLGQGPQFIFQYYEKEERGRGNFPDRFSARQFPNYSSELNVNALLLGDSALYLCASSLAYEQYFGPGTRLTVT.

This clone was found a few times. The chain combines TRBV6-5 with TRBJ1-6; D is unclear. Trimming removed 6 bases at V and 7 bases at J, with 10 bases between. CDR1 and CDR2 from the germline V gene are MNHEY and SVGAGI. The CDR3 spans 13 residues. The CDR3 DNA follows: TGTGCCAGCAGCGGGTCCCCAAATTCACCCCTCCACTTT. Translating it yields CASSGSPNSPLHF.

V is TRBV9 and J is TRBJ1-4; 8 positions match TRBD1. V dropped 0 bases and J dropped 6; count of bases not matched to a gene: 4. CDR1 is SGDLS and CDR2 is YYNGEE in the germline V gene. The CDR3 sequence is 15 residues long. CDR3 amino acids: CASSVDVGQDEKLFF. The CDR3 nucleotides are TGTGCCAGCAGCGTAGATGTGGGACAGGATGAAAAACTGTTTTTT.

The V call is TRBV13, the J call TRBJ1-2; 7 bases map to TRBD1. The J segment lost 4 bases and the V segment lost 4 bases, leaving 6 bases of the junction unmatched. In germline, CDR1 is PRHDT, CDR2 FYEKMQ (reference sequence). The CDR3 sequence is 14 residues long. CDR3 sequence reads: CASSSQGPGYGYTF. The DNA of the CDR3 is TGTGCCAGCAGCTCACAGGGGCCCGGCTATGGCTACACCTTC.

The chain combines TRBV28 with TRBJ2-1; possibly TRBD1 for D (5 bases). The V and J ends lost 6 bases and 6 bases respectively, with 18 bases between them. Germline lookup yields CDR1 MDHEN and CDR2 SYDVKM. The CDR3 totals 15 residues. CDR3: CASRGPPVGPNEQFF. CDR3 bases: TGTGCCAGCAGGGGGCCTCCAGTAGGCCCCAATGAGCAGTTCTTC.

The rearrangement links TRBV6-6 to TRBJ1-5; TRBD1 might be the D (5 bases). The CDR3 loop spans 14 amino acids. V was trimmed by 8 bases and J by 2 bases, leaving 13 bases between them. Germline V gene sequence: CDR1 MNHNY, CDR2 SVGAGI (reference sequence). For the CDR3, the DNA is TGTGCCAGCCTTGGGGGAGGGGGCAATCAGCCCCAGCATTTT. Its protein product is CASLGGGGNQPQHF.

This CDR3 reads CASSQDPGQDQPQHF. CDR3 nucleotide sequence: TGCGCCAGCAGCCAAGATCCGGGACAGGATCAGCCCCAGCATTTT. The chain couples TRBV4-3 to TRBJ1-5, with 8 bases that match TRBD1. The CDR3 spans 15 residues. Germline assignment: CDR1 LGHNA and CDR2 YSLEER. Trimming cost V 0 bases and J 5 bases; bases outside gene matches: 3.